This T cell receptor beta chain is from a study of blood T cells in healthy people across ages. Study context: Capture via template switching afforded approximately one barcoded beta molecule per two T cells.

Using a J-beta primer mix together with a sample-barcoded 5' primer, a second PCR was run for about 7 to 12 cycles. One entry per CDR3 protein, called by TCRdb with MiXCR from the 5' RACE reads. This repertoire shows about 1,500,000 distinct CDR3 sequences, 25% to 30% found once; its top ten account for roughly 8%. Researchers collected 9.5 to 10 milliliters of peripheral blood from every single donor. This clonotype was recorded a few times. V gave up 6 bases and J gave up 1 base, with 15 bases separating them. The CDR3 is made up of 15 amino acids. The rearrangement links TRBV12-3 or TRBV12-4 to TRBJ1-1, with D perhaps TRBD1 (6 bases). The material sequenced was blood. The receptor was isolated from a woman aged 25 to 39 in good health. CDR3 DNA sequence: TGTGCCAGCAGGCCGACCGGGACACAGAACACTGAAGCTTTCTTT. Amino acids: CASRPTGTQNTEAFF.